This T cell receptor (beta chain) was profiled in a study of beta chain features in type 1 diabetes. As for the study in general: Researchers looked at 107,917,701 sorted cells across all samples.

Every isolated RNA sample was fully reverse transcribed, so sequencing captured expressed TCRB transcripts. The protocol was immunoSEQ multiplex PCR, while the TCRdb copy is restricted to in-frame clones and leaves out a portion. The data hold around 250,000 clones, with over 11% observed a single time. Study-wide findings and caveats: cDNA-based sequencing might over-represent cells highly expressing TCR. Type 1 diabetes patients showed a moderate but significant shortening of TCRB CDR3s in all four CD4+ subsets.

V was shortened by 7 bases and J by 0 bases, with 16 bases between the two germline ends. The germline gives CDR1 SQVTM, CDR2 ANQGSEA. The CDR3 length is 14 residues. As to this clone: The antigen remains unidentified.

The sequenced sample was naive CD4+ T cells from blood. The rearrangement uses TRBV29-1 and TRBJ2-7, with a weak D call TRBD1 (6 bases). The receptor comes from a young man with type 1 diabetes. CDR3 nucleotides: TGCAGCGCTAGGGGGACCGATAGCTCCTACGAGCAGTACTTC. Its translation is CSARGTDSSYEQYF.